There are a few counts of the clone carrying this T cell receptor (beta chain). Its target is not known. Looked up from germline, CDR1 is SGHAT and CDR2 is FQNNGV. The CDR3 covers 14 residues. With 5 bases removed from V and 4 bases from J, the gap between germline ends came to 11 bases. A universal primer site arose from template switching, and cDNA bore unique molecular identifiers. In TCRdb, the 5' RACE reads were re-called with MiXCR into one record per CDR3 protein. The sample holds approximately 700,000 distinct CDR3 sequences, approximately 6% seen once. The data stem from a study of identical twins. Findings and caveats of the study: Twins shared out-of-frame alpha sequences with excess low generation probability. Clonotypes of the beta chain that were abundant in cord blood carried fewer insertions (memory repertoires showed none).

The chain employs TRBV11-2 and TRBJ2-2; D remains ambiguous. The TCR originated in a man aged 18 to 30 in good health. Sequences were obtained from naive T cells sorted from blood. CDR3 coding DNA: TGTGCCAGCAGCCCGCCTGAGAGCACCGGGGAGCTGTTTTTT. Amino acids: CASSPPESTGELFF.